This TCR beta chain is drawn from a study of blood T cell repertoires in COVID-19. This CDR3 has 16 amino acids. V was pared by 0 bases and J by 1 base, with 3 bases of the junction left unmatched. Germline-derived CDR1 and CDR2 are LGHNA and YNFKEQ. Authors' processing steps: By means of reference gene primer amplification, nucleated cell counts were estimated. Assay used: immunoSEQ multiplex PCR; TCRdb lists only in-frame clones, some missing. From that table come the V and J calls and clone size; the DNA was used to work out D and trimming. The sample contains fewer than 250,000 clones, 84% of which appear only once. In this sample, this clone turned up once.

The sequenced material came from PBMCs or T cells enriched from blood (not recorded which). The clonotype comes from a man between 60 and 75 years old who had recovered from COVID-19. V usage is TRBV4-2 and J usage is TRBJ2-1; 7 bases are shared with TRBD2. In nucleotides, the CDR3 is TGTGCCAGCAGCCAAGATCACGGGGGGTCCTACAATGAGCAGTTCTTC. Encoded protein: CASSQDHGGSYNEQFF.